At least ten counts were recorded for the clone carrying this TCR beta chain. Its matching antigen is unknown. V shed 3 bases and J shed 1 base, with 3 bases lying between them. This CDR3 comprises 13 residues. The germline V gene has CDR1 MNHNS and CDR2 SASEGT. Construction of the TCR beta libraries employed iRepertoire HTBI primers in conjunction with Arm-PCR of CDR3 regions. MiXCR, applied by TCRdb to the multiplex PCR reads, yields one record per CDR3 protein. The sample lists about 660,000 distinct CDR3 sequences, approximately 29% seen once, with under 55% in the top ten. This sample is part of a study of regulatory T cells in long-lasting Graves disease. The time point here: persistent/refractory GD, antithyroid drugs over 5 years with positive TRAb. Extracted RNA from PBMCs served as the source of the TCR library. It was American Thyroid Association guidelines that determined Graves' disease diagnosis.

General study findings and limits: Persistent disease favored TRBV28, TRBJ1-2 and TRBJ2-5. Persistent Graves' patients showed less TCR diversity than newly diagnosed ones. In persistent patients, shared public clonotypes (around 2,500) outnumbered those in new patients (nearly 1,000).

The input for sequencing was peripheral blood mononuclear cells (PBMCs), taken when the disease was refractory, from a patient treated with antithyroid drugs. The source of this sequence is a female donor with Graves disease. The genes are TRBV6-1 and TRBJ2-2, with unresolved D. The CDR3 spells CASSDRNTGELFF. CDR3 nucleotide sequence: TGTGCCAGCAGTGATCGGAACACCGGGGAGCTGTTTTTT.